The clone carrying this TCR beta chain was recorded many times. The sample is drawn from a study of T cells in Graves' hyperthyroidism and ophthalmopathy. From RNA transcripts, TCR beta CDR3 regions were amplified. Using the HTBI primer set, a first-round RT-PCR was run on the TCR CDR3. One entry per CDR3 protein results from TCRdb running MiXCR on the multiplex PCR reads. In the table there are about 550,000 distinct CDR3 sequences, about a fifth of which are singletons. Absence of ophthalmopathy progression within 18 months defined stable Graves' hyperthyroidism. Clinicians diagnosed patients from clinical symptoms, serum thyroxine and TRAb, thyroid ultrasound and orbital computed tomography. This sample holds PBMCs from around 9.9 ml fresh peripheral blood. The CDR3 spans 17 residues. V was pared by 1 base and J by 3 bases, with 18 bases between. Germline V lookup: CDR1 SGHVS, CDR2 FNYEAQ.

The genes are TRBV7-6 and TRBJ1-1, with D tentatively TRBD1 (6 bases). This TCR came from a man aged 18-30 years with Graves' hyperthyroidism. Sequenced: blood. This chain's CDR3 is CASSLGGPGARYTEAFF. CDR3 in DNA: TGTGCCAGCAGCTTAGGGGGGCCGGGGGCGCGTTACACTGAAGCTTTCTTT.